This TCR beta chain was observed in a study of cytomegalovirus exposure and HLA in healthy donors. Some clones are missing from TCRdb's copy, which holds only in-frame ones; the method was immunoSEQ multiplex PCR. The sample yields about 150,000 clones, 94% seen once. This CDR3 spans 16 amino acids. Germline loops: CDR1 MDHEN, CDR2 SYDVKM. V lost 2 bases to trimming and J lost 5 bases, with 18 bases between them. This clone appeared once. Its specificity is not known. Study-wide results and limits: Some public TCRs appeared in many individuals, while most sequences were rare. In vitro confirmation showed three CMV-associated chains to be CMV antigen specific.

The sample comprised PBMCs. This clonotype originated in a man aged 18 to 30 in good health and CMV-seropositive. The gene calls are TRBV28 and TRBJ2-5; TRBD1 might be the D (5 bases). The CDR3 bases are TGTGCCAGCAGTTTAGCCCAGCTGCAGGGTGATGAGACCCAGTACTTC. It is translated as CASSLAQLQGDETQYF.